Below are 14 T cell receptor beta chains sequenced from a single sample in a study of cytomegalovirus exposure and HLA in healthy donors. PCR amplification relied on 60 Vbeta primers (plus 13 Jbeta primers). The method was immunoSEQ multiplex PCR; TCRdb's version includes in-frame clones alone and lacks a portion of them. This sample's clone table lists 130,000 to 150,000 clones. The source material was PBMCs. The receptors derive from a man aged 35 to 55 in good health and CMV-seronegative.

J is TRBJ1-3 and V is TRBV14, with D uncertain. CDR1 and CDR2 from the germline V gene are SGHDN and FVKESK. This CDR3 comprises 13 residues. Trimming removed 3 bases at V and 6 bases at J, with 9 bases between. The CDR3 sequence: CASSQSRENTIYF. The DNA of the CDR3 is TGTGCCAGCAGCCAGTCCCGAGAAAACACCATATATTTT.

V gene TRBV7-2 combines with J gene TRBJ2-5, with 13 bases identical to TRBD2. Germline assignment: CDR1 SGHTA and CDR2 FQGNSA. Trimming removed 2 bases from V and 5 bases from J; junction bases left unmatched: 5. This CDR3 contains 16 residues. The CDR3 nucleotides read TGTGCCAGCAGCTTAAACGGACTAGCGGGGGAGGAGACCCAGTACTTC. Protein product: CASSLNGLAGEETQYF. Combining the CDR3 with reference TRBV7-2 and TRBJ2-5 gives the whole variable domain GAGVSQSPSNKVTEKGKDVELRCDPISGHTALYWYRQSLGQGLEFLIYFQGNSAPDKSGLPSDRFSAERTGGSVSTLTIQRTQQEDSAVYLCASSLNGLAGEETQYFGPGTRLLVL.

V and J are TRBV19 and TRBJ1-1, with 7 positions matching TRBD1. The junction had 4 bases not matched to a gene; V was cut back by 6 bases and J by 9 bases. CDR1 LNHDA and CDR2 SQIVND come from the germline V gene (reference sequence). This CDR3 has 11 residues. The CDR3 here is CASSRGAKAFF. CDR3 bases: TGTGCCAGTAGCAGGGGGGCTAAAGCTTTCTTT.

V and J are TRBV7-3 and TRBJ2-6; 8 positions match TRBD1. The junction had 9 bases not matched to a gene; V was cut back by 5 bases and J by 0 bases. Germline V CDR1 and CDR2: SGHTA, FQGTGA. The CDR3 is 18 residues long. This CDR3 is CASSLRGPGSSGANVLTF. For the CDR3, the DNA is TGTGCCAGCAGCCTCAGGGGGCCAGGGAGCTCTGGGGCCAACGTCCTGACTTTC. The full variable domain, completed using reference TRBV7-3 and TRBJ2-6, is GAGVSQTPSNKVTEKGKYVELRCDPISGHTALYWYRQSLGQGPEFLIYFQGTGAADDSGLPNDRFFAVRPEGSVSTLKIQRTERGDSAVYLCASSLRGPGSSGANVLTFGAGSRLTVL.

The chain uses TRBV6-5 and TRBJ1-2, with a possible D match to TRBD1 (5 bases). The V gene lost 2 bases and the J gene lost 8 bases, with 21 bases spanning the gap. The CDR3 length is 16 residues. Per germline, CDR1 MNHEY and CDR2 SVGAGI. CDR3 coding DNA: TGTGCCAGCAGTTACCCCGGACCTAGGGGACTTAGGGGCTACACCTTC. It yields the protein CASSYPGPRGLRGYTF.

The chain combines TRBV19 with TRBJ2-7; D perhaps matches TRBD1 (6 bases). Germline CDR1 is LNHDA and CDR2 is SQIVND (reference sequence). This CDR3 has 16 amino acids. The germline V and J ends were trimmed by 5 bases and 2 bases, with 19 bases remaining between them. The CDR3 reads CASSPQTGPGAYEQYF. CDR3 bases: TGTGCCAGTAGTCCCCAGACAGGACCCGGGGCCTACGAGCAGTACTTC.

The chain links TRBV6-6 to TRBJ2-5, with TRBD2 identical over 10 bases. The CDR3 consists of 15 residues. V dropped 2 bases and J dropped 5; count of bases not matched to a gene: 5. The V gene's germline CDR1 is MNHNY and CDR2 SVGAGI (reference sequence). The CDR3 region has the DNA TGTGCCAGCAGTTACGGGACTAGCGCCAGGGAGACCCAGTACTTC. This codes for CASSYGTSARETQYF.

Details on this clone: An end of the junction differs from the germline gene, which may be a read error. The chain recombines TRBV6-6 with TRBJ2-7; 7 nucleotides agree with TRBD2. The CDR3 length is 15 residues. Germline V gene data show CDR1 as MNHNY and CDR2 as SVGAGI (reference sequence). The CDR3 protein is CATSYGRPYSYEQYF. The CDR3 nucleotides are TGTGCCACCAGTTACGGGAGGCCCTACTCCTACGAGCAGTACTTC.

The genes are TRBV4-1 and TRBJ1-6, with TRBD1 as a possible D gene (6 bases). Germline CDR1 is MGHRA and CDR2 is YSYEKL. The CDR3 spans 15 residues. V was cut by 7 bases and J by 7 bases, with 17 bases left in between. CDR3 sequence: CASNLGSRGNSPLHF. The CDR3 bases are TGCGCCAGCAACCTGGGGAGCAGGGGCAATTCACCCCTCCACTTT.

The chain has TRBV7-9 and TRBJ2-3; 8 nucleotides match TRBD1. The length of the CDR3 is 15 residues. Per the germline V gene, CDR1 is SEHNR and CDR2 is FQNEAQ (reference sequence). V lost 1 base to trimming and J lost 3 bases; unmatched junction nucleotides: 3. CDR3 nucleotides: TGTGCCAGCAGCTTAGTTACAGGGGGTACAGATACGCAGTATTTT. It yields the protein CASSLVTGGTDTQYF.

The rearrangement joins TRBV5-4 to TRBJ2-7, with TRBD2 matching 10 bases. The CDR3 length is 15 residues. Looked up from germline, CDR1 is SGHNT and CDR2 is YYREEE (reference sequence). V shed 3 bases, J shed 0 bases, and the junction held 3 bases outside the gene matches. The CDR3 DNA reads TGTGCCAGCAGCTCCCAGCGGGGGGGCTCCTACGAGCAGTACTTC. Its translation: CASSSQRGGSYEQYF.

CDR3 DNA: TGCGCCAGCAGCTTCAACAGGGGGTCGTACGAGCAGTACTTC. Its protein is CASSFNRGSYEQYF. The chain recombines TRBV5-1 with TRBJ2-7; 8 nucleotides line up with TRBD1. This CDR3 has 14 residues. With V trimmed by 2 bases and J by 4 bases, 5 bases remained unmatched. The V gene's germline CDR1 is SGHRS and CDR2 YFSETQ. Looking up the rest from reference TRBV5-1 and TRBJ2-7 gives the full variable domain: KAGVTQTPRYLIKTRGQQVTLSCSPISGHRSVSWYQQTPGQGLQFLFEYFSETQRNKGNFPGRFSGRQFSNSRSEMNVSTLELGDSALYLCASSFNRGSYEQYFGPGTRLTVT.

The V call is TRBV7-6, the J call TRBJ1-6; 12 positions agree with TRBD1. The junction had 8 bases not matched to a gene; V was cut back by 6 bases and J by 8 bases. This CDR3 has 16 amino acids. CDR1 is SGHVS and CDR2 is FNYEAQ in the germline V gene. The CDR3 reads CASSPAGTGGDSPLHF. DNA of the CDR3: TGTGCCAGCAGTCCTGCCGGGACAGGGGGCGATTCACCCCTCCACTTT.

The chain has TRBV10-3 and TRBJ1-1, with D tentatively TRBD1 (5 bases). This CDR3 comprises 17 residues. Germline CDR1 reads ENHRY; CDR2 reads SYGVKD. V was clipped by 2 bases and J by 2 bases, with 18 bases between them. The CDR3 region has the DNA TGTGCCATCAGTGAGACAGGAGGGGCGAAGGGAAACACTGAAGCTTTCTTT. Its translation is CAISETGGAKGNTEAFF.